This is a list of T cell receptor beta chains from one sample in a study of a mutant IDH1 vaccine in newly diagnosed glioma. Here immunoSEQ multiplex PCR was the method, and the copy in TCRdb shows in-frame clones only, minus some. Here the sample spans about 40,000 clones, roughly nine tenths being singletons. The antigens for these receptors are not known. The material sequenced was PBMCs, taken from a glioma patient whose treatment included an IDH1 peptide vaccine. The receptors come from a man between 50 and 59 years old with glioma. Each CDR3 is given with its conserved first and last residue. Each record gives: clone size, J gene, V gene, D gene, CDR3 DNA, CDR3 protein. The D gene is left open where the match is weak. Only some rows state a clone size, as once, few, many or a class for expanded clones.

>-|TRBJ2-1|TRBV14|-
TGTGCCAGCAGCCAAATATCCTCCAATGAGCAGTTCTTC
CASSQISSNEQFF
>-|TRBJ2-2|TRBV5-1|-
TGCGCCAGCAGCTTAACAGGGACGGCCGGGGAGCTGTTTTTT
CASSLTGTAGELFF
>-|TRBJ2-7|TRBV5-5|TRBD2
TGTGCCAGCAGCCTCAGCAGGGAGGGCTCCTACGAGCAGTACTTC
CASSLSREGSYEQYF
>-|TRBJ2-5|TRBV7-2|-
TGTGCCAGCGGGGGCTACGGTCCGAGTGAGACCCAGTACTTC
CASGGYGPSETQYF
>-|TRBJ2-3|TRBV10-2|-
TGCGCCAGCAGTGAGTCTGGCAGGGCCCCAGATACGCAGTATTTT
CASSESGRAPDTQYF
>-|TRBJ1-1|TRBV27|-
TGTGCCAGCAGTTTACTCGGACAGTCGAAAGCTTTCTTT
CASSLLGQSKAFF
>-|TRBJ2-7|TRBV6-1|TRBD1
TGTGCCAGCCGGACTTTGGGGACAGGGGACGAGCAGTACTTC
CASRTLGTGDEQYF
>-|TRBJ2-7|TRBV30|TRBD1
TGTGCCTGGAGACAACACCCGGGACAGGGGTACGACGAGCAGTACTTC
CAWRQHPGQGYDEQYF
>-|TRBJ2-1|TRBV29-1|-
TGCAGCGTTGAGGGCTTCGGGACCACTTACAATGAGCAGTTCTTC
CSVEGFGTTYNEQFF
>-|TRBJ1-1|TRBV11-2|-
TGTGCCAGCAGCTTAGTTACCTCGATGTTGATGAACACTGAAGCTTTCTTT
CASSLVTSMLMNTEAFF
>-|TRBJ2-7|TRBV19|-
TGTGCCAGTAGTATTGGGAGCTCCTACGAGCAGTACTTC
CASSIGSSYEQYF
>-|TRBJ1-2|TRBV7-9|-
TGTGCCAGCAGCTTAGGGACAGACTATGGCTACACCTTC
CASSLGTDYGYTF
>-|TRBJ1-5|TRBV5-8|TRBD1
TGTGCCAGCAGCAAGGACAGGAATCAGCCCCAGCATTTT
CASSKDRNQPQHF
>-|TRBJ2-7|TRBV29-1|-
TGCAGCGTTGAAGGGGGGGGGACAGAGGGATACGAGCAGTACTTC
CSVEGGGTEGYEQYF
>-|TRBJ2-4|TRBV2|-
TGTGCCAGCAGTACCGCCGGGACACGGATAACTACCGCCAAAAACATTCAGTACTTC
CASSTAGTRITTAKNIQYF
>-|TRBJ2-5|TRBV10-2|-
TGCGCCAGCAGACAATACGCCGGGACCGCCGAAGAGACCCAGTACTTC
CASRQYAGTAEETQYF
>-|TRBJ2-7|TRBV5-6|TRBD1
TGTGCCAGCAGACTGGGACAGATCCCCTACGAGCAGTACTTC
CASRLGQIPYEQYF
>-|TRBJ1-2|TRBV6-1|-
TGTGCCAGCAGTGAAGCGCGCCAGCCCTATGGCTACACCTTC
CASSEARQPYGYTF
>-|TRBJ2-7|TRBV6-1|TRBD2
TGTGCCAGCAGGAGCGGGAACGCCTACGAGCAGTACTTC
CASRSGNAYEQYF
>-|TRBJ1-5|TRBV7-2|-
TGTGCCAGTGGGGTACGGGGCAATCAGCCCCAGCATTTT
CASGVRGNQPQHF
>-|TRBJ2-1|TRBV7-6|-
TGTGCCAGCAGCTTAAATCCGCCGGACTCCTACAATGAGCAGTTCTTC
CASSLNPPDSYNEQFF
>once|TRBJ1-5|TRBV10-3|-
TGTGCCATCAGTCCACAGGCGAGCAATCAGCCCCAGCATTTT
CAISPQASNQPQHF
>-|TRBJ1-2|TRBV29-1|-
TGCAGCGTTGAGACCAGGCTTTATGGCTACACCTTC
CSVETRLYGYTF
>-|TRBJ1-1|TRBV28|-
TGTGCCAGCCGTTATGGACTTTCCACTGAAGCTTTCTTT
CASRYGLSTEAFF
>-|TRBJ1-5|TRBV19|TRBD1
TGTGCCAGTTGGTTGGGCAGGGGGCCTTGGCAGCCCCAGCATTTT
CASWLGRGPWQPQHF
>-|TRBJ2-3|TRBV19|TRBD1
TGTGCCAGTAGTCTAAGGACAGGGCCCACAGATACGCAGTATTTT
CASSLRTGPTDTQYF
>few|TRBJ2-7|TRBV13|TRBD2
TGTGCCAGCAGCAGGGCTAGCGGGGACTACGAGCAGTACTTC
CASSRASGDYEQYF
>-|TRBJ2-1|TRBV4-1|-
TGCGCCAGCAGCGAGGACATCTTCTTGGGCTCCTACAATGAGCAGTTCTTC
CASSEDIFLGSYNEQFF
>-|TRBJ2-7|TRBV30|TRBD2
TGTGCCTGGAGCTTTCGGGGGGTTGCCGAGCAGTACTTC
CAWSFRGVAEQYF
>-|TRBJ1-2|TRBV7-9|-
TGTGCCAGCAGCCTAAACAGGGATACTGGCTACACCTTC
CASSLNRDTGYTF
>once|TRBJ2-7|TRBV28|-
TGTGCCAGCACCGACGGGATTTCCTACGAGCAGTACTTC
CASTDGISYEQYF
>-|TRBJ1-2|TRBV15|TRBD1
TGTGCCACCAGCAGGACCGAGACAGGGGTCGATGGCTACACCTTC
CATSRTETGVDGYTF
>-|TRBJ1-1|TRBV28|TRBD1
TGTGCCAGCAGTGTTGTGACAGGGGGCGGGATCCTCATGAACACTGAAGCTTTCTTT
CASSVVTGGGILMNTEAFF
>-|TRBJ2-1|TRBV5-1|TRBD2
TGCGCCAGCAGCTTGGGAGGGACTAGCGGAGTCAATGAGCAGTTCTTC
CASSLGGTSGVNEQFF
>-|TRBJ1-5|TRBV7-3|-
TGTGCCAGCAGCCGAGACGGCTATCAGCCCCAGCATTTT
CASSRDGYQPQHF
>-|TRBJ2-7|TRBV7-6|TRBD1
TGTGCCAGCAGCCCGGGGGACAGGGGCTCCTACGAGCAGTACTTC
CASSPGDRGSYEQYF
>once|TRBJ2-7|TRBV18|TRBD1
TGTGCCAGCTCACCACTGGGACAGGGTTATGACGAGCAGTACTTC
CASSPLGQGYDEQYF
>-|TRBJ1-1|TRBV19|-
TGTGCCAGTAGTATAGGGCCCTTAGAGGGGATTAACACTGAAGCTTTCTTT
CASSIGPLEGINTEAFF
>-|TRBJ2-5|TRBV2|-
TGTGCCAGCAGTGCGGTAGCGAGGGAGACCCAGTACTTC
CASSAVARETQYF
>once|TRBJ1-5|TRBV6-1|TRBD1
TGTGCCAGCAGTTTAAACAGGGGTGAGCCCCAGCATTTT
CASSLNRGEPQHF
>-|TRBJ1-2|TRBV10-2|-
TGCGCCAGCAGTGAGGAGGGAAGCGGTAGCGGCTACACCTTC
CASSEEGSGSGYTF
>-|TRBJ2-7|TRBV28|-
TGTGCCAGCAGTTTATGGGCGAGCTCCTACGAGCAGTACTTC
CASSLWASSYEQYF
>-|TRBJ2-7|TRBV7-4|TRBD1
TGTGCCAGCAGCTTCAACCGGGACAGGGAATCCTACGAGCAGTACTTC
CASSFNRDRESYEQYF
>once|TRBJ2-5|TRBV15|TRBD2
TGTGCCACCAGCAGAGAAGACCCAGCGGGAGTACAAGAGACCCAGTACTTC
CATSREDPAGVQETQYF
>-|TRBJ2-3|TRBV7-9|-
TGTGCCAGCAGTTTTGGACGTCCTCGAACAGATACGCAGTATTTT
CASSFGRPRTDTQYF
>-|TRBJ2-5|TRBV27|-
TGTGCCAGCAGTCCCACTAGTGGCCAAGAGACCCAGTACTTC
CASSPTSGQETQYF
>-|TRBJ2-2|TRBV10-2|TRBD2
TGCGCCAGCAGAGCGGGGGCGCGAGGCACCGGGGAGCTGTTTTTT
CASRAGARGTGELFF
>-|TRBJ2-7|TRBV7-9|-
TGTGCCAGCAGGCCCAGTAACTCCTACGAGCAGTACTTC
CASRPSNSYEQYF
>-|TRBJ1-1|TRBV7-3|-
TGTGCCAGCAGCCAGAGGGGAGAGAACACTGAAGCTTTCTTT
CASSQRGENTEAFF
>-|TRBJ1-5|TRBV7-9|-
TGTGCCAGCAGCTTAGTAGGCAACAATCAGCCCCAGCATTTT
CASSLVGNNQPQHF
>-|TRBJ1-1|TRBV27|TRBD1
TGTGCCAGCAGTTTATGGTCGGCAGGGGGCCCGAACACTGAAGCTTTCTTT
CASSLWSAGGPNTEAFF
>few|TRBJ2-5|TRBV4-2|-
TGTGCCAGCAGCCAGGGGGTTAGGGAGACCCAGTACTTC
CASSQGVRETQYF
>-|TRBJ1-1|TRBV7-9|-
TGTGCCAGCAACTCACTCGCGGGGGGGAAGAACACTGAAGCTTTCTTT
CASNSLAGGKNTEAFF
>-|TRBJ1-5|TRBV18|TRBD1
TGTGCCAGCTCACCAACTACGGACAGGGGAAGCAATCAGCCCCAGCATTTT
CASSPTTDRGSNQPQHF
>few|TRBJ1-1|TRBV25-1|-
TGTGCCAGCAGTGAATTTGGGACGAGGGCTTTCTTT
CASSEFGTRAFF
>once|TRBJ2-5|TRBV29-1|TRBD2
TGCAGCGTTGAAAGAGGGTTGGGGGGGGAGACCCAGTACTTC
CSVERGLGGETQYF